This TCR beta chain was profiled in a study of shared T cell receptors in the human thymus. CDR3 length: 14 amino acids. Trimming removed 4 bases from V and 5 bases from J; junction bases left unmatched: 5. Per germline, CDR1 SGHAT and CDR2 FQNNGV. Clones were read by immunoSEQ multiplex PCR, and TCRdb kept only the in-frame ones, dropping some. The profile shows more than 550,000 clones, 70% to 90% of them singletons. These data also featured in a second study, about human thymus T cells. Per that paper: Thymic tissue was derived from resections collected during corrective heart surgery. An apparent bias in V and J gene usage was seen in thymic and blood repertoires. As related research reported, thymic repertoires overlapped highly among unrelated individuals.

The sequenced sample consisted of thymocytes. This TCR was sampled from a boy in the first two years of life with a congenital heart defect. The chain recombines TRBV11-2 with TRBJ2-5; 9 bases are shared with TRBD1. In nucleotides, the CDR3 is TGTGCCAGCAGCTCAGACAGGGGGAGGGAGACCCAGTACTTC. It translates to CASSSDRGRETQYF. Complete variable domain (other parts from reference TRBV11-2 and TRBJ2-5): EAGVAQSPRYKIIEKRQSVAFWCNPISGHATLYWYQQILGQGPKLLIQFQNNGVVDDSQLPKDRFSAERLKGVDSTLKIQPAKLEDSAVYLCASSSDRGRETQYFGPGTRLLVL.